A single sample gave rise to the 15 T cell receptor beta chains below, sequenced in a study of blood T cell repertoires in COVID-19. The assay was immunoSEQ multiplex PCR, and TCRdb's table has in-frame clones only and misses some. The sample yields roughly 170,000 clones, 70% to 80% seen once. Sequencing was done on a sample of PBMCs or T cells enriched from blood (not recorded which). These receptors all stem from a woman in her forties or fifties who had recovered from COVID-19.

The chain joins TRBV29-1 to TRBJ2-5; 9 positions match TRBD2. The CDR3 runs 13 residues. Germline values: CDR1 SQVTM, CDR2 ANQGSEA. V lost 4 bases and J lost 5; bases outside the gene matches: 5. This CDR3 reads CSVGGSGSETQYF. As DNA, the CDR3 is TGCAGCGTTGGCGGTAGCGGGAGTGAGACCCAGTACTTC.

This chain links TRBV28 with TRBJ2-1, with D maybe TRBD1 (5 bases). CDR1 MDHEN and CDR2 SYDVKM come from the germline V gene. The V end was cut by 4 bases, the J end by 4 bases, with 11 bases between. This CDR3 has 14 residues. CDR3 in amino acids: CASSSDSPYNEQFF. The CDR3, as DNA: TGTGCCAGCAGTTCCGACAGTCCTTACAATGAGCAGTTCTTC.

The rearrangement links TRBV15 to TRBJ1-3; tentative D call: TRBD1 (5 bases). The CDR3 spans 15 residues. Per germline, CDR1 LNHNV and CDR2 YYDKDF (reference sequence). V was cut by 0 bases and J by 0 bases, with 6 bases left in between. The CDR3 is CATSRDTGSGNTIYF. CDR3 DNA sequence: TGTGCCACCAGCAGAGATACAGGCTCTGGAAACACCATATATTTT.

This chain joins TRBV9 and TRBJ1-3; no definite D call. Trimming removed 0 bases at V and 0 bases at J, with 10 bases between. The CDR3 is 16 amino acids. Germline V CDR1 and CDR2: SGDLS, YYNGEE. The CDR3 coding sequence is TGTGCCAGCAGCGTAGAATCCTCCCGCTCTGGAAACACCATATATTTT. Protein product: CASSVESSRSGNTIYF.

The V call is TRBV3-1 (or the pseudogene TRBV3-2), the J call TRBJ1-5, with D possibly matching TRBD1 (5 bases). Germline V gene data show CDR1 as LGHDT and CDR2 as YNNKEL (reference sequence). V lost 0 bases and J 6 bases, leaving 15 bases between the germline ends. CDR3 length: 16 residues. CDR3 amino acids: CASSQDLFVGGQPQHF. CDR3 DNA: TGTGCCAGCAGCCAAGATCTATTCGTGGGGGGTCAGCCCCAGCATTTT.

The chain links TRBV27 to TRBJ1-1, with 7 positions matching TRBD1. J lost 5 bases, V lost 5 bases, and 11 bases had no gene match. The CDR3 has 15 residues. In germline, CDR1 is MNHEY, CDR2 SMNVEV (reference sequence). DNA of the CDR3: TGTGCCAGCAGTACCGACAGGGTAAGTTGGACTGAAGCTTTCTTT. Translated, it gives CASSTDRVSWTEAFF.

This rearrangement joins TRBV4-1 to TRBJ2-7; 10 nucleotides align to TRBD1. The J segment lost 3 bases and the V segment lost 3 bases, leaving 2 bases of the junction unmatched. This CDR3 comprises 14 residues. Per the germline V gene, CDR1 is MGHRA and CDR2 is YSYEKL. CDR3 sequence: CASSQGTGDYEQYF. Written as DNA, the CDR3 is TGCGCCAGCAGCCAGGGGACAGGGGACTACGAGCAGTACTTC.

The rearrangement joins TRBV19 to TRBJ1-1, with D hard to call. V was trimmed by 11 bases and J by 1 base, leaving 14 bases between them. This CDR3 is built from 13 residues. CDR1 and CDR2 (germline): LNHDA, SQIVND (reference sequence). CDR3 DNA: TGTGCCTCGGGCGAGGGTGAGAACACTGAAGCTTTCTTT. Translation: CASGEGENTEAFF.

The rearrangement joins TRBV27 to TRBJ1-1; perhaps TRBD1 as D (5 bases). V lost 2 bases to trimming and J lost 4 bases, with 11 bases between them. Germline V CDR1 and CDR2: MNHEY, SMNVEV (reference sequence). The CDR3 loop spans 14 amino acids. The CDR3 here is CASSLGLGGTEAFF. The CDR3 DNA reads as TGTGCCAGCAGTTTAGGCCTGGGGGGCACTGAAGCTTTCTTT.

This chain joins TRBV27 and TRBJ2-5; D is perhaps TRBD2 (5 bases). The V and J ends lost 5 bases and 2 bases respectively, with 21 bases between them. Germline V gene data show CDR1 as MNHEY and CDR2 as SMNVEV (reference sequence). This CDR3 contains 17 residues. This chain's CDR3 is CASSPFGVAGSQETQYF. CDR3 nucleotides: TGTGCCAGCAGTCCTTTTGGGGTGGCGGGTAGTCAAGAGACCCAGTACTTC.

The rearrangement joins TRBV18 to TRBJ1-1; D call uncertain. The ends were cut back, 6 bases at V and 3 bases at J, with 14 bases in the middle. CDR1 is KGHSH and CDR2 is LQKENI in the germline V gene. The CDR3 is made up of 14 amino acids. Here the CDR3 reads CASSSISVDTEAFF. In DNA form, the CDR3 reads TGTGCCAGCTCCTCGATCTCAGTTGACACTGAAGCTTTCTTT.

This chain connects TRBV7-3 to TRBJ2-1, with 8 bases that match TRBD2. In germline, CDR1 is SGHTA, CDR2 FQGTGA. J gave up 6 bases and V 4 bases, and 5 bases lay outside the gene matches. The CDR3 contains 14 residues. The CDR3 loop is CASSSRTSSNEQFF. Here the CDR3 DNA reads TGTGCCAGCAGCTCCCGGACTAGCAGCAATGAGCAGTTCTTC.

This sequence joins TRBV27 and TRBJ1-2, with D perhaps TRBD1 (6 bases). The CDR3 covers 13 residues. Germline assignment: CDR1 MNHEY and CDR2 SMNVEV (reference sequence). V gave up 6 bases and J gave up 4 bases, with 12 bases separating them. The CDR3 loop is CASRAGDSYGYTF. Here the CDR3 DNA reads TGTGCCAGCAGAGCAGGGGATAGCTATGGCTACACCTTC.

The chain joins TRBV29-1 to TRBJ2-7, with 10 nucleotides matching TRBD1. Unmatched junction bases numbered 6, after V lost 8 bases and J lost 5 bases. This CDR3 has 12 amino acids. CDR1 is SQVTM, CDR2 ANQGSEA, per germline. CDR3 DNA: TGCAGCACGAGACAGGGGGCGCACGAGCAGTACTTC. Residues: CSTRQGAHEQYF.

The chain has TRBV15 and TRBJ1-3; D is unresolved. The CDR3 runs to 17 residues. Germline CDR1 reads LNHNV; CDR2 reads YYDKDF (reference sequence). V lost 0 bases and J lost 0, with 12 bases in between. The CDR3 here is CATSREYIGLSGNTIYF. CDR3 nucleotides: TGTGCCACCAGCAGAGAGTACATAGGACTCTCTGGAAACACCATATATTTT.